Listed below are T cell receptor beta chains from one sample, sequenced in a study of Graves' ophthalmopathy and Graves' hyperthyroidism. TCRdb reanalysed the multiplex PCR reads using MiXCR and keeps one entry per CDR3 protein. The sample carries 1 million to 1.3 million distinct CDR3 sequences, less than 45% recorded once. Sequencing was carried out using peripheral blood or thyroid tissue (not recorded which). The receptors originated from an adult man with Graves' hyperthyroidism. Each CDR3 is given with its conserved first and last residue. Fields, in order: clone size, D gene, V gene, J gene, CDR3 DNA, CDR3 protein. The D gene is left open where the match is weak. Clone size is not always given. Where it is, it says once, few, many or a class for expanded clones.

abundance: -; d_gene: -; v_gene: TRBV7-9; j_gene: TRBJ1-5; CDR3nt: TGTGCCAGCAGCTTAGGAGGGGGGCACGGTCAGCCCCAGCATTTT; CDR3aa: CASSLGGGHGQPQHF
abundance: once; d_gene: -; v_gene: TRBV10-1; j_gene: TRBJ1-3; CDR3nt: TGTGCCAGCAGTACCAGGGTTACCGGAAACACCATATATTTT; CDR3aa: CASSTRVTGNTIYF
abundance: -; d_gene: -; v_gene: TRBV27; j_gene: TRBJ1-4; CDR3nt: TGTGCCAGCAGTCCCCACAGCGGGGGGCGTAGTGAAAAACTGTTTTTT; CDR3aa: CASSPHSGGRSEKLFF
abundance: -; d_gene: -; v_gene: TRBV28; j_gene: TRBJ1-5; CDR3nt: TGTGCCAGCTGGGAGGTGGGGGCGGTTTATAGCAATCAGCCCCAGCATTTT; CDR3aa: CASWEVGAVYSNQPQHF
abundance: few; d_gene: -; v_gene: TRBV5-1; j_gene: TRBJ1-3; CDR3nt: TGCGCCAGCAGCGATCAGGCATCTGGAAACACCATATATTTT; CDR3aa: CASSDQASGNTIYF
abundance: once; d_gene: -; v_gene: TRBV29-1; j_gene: TRBJ1-2; CDR3nt: TGCAGCGTTGAAGGGGGGACTAGCGGCTACACCTTC; CDR3aa: CSVEGGTSGYTF
abundance: -; d_gene: -; v_gene: TRBV28; j_gene: TRBJ2-7; CDR3nt: TGTGCCAGCAGTTTTTCCACCACCAAGCTGGACTTC; CDR3aa: CASSFSTTKLDF
abundance: -; d_gene: -; v_gene: TRBV7-2; j_gene: TRBJ2-5; CDR3nt: TGTGCCAGCAGCTTAGAAGACAGTTTCCAAGAGACCCAGTACTTC; CDR3aa: CASSLEDSFQETQYF
abundance: many; d_gene: -; v_gene: TRBV7-9; j_gene: TRBJ2-7; CDR3nt: TGTGCCAGCAGCTTAGCCGGGGCGCACTACGAGCAGTACTTC; CDR3aa: CASSLAGAHYEQYF
abundance: -; d_gene: TRBD2; v_gene: TRBV20-1; j_gene: TRBJ2-7; CDR3nt: TGCAGTGCTAGAGTCTCTGCCTTGCGGGAGGGCTACGAGCAGTACTTC; CDR3aa: CSARVSALREGYEQYF
abundance: many; d_gene: -; v_gene: TRBV7-9; j_gene: TRBJ2-7; CDR3nt: TGTGCCAGCAGCTCCACTCCCGAGCAGTACTTC; CDR3aa: CASSSTPEQYF
abundance: -; d_gene: TRBD2; v_gene: TRBV29-1; j_gene: TRBJ2-7; CDR3nt: TGCAGCAGTTCCGGGACTAGCGAGAATTACGAGCAGTACTTC; CDR3aa: CSSSGTSENYEQYF
abundance: many; d_gene: -; v_gene: TRBV25-1; j_gene: TRBJ1-1; CDR3nt: TGTGCCAGCAGTCCAGGGGACCGGTTAAACACTGAAGCTTTCTTT; CDR3aa: CASSPGDRLNTEAFF
abundance: -; d_gene: -; v_gene: TRBV7-6; j_gene: TRBJ2-7; CDR3nt: TGTGCCAGCACCGAGGCGGGGAGCTCCTACGAGCAGTACTTC; CDR3aa: CASTEAGSSYEQYF
abundance: many; d_gene: TRBD2; v_gene: TRBV20-1; j_gene: TRBJ2-7; CDR3nt: TGCAGTGCTACCCCAACCTCAACTAGCGGGGCCACCCCCTACGAGCAGTACTTC; CDR3aa: CSATPTSTSGATPYEQYF
abundance: -; d_gene: -; v_gene: TRBV20-1; j_gene: TRBJ1-6; CDR3nt: TGCAGTGCTAGAGTGGGGCTGGGGACACCCCTCCACTTT; CDR3aa: CSARVGLGTPLHF
abundance: many; d_gene: -; v_gene: TRBV7-9; j_gene: TRBJ1-1; CDR3nt: TGTGCCAGCAGCTTCACACTAGATCTCTTGGGAGCTTTCTTT; CDR3aa: CASSFTLDLLGAFF
abundance: -; d_gene: -; v_gene: TRBV7-9; j_gene: TRBJ1-6; CDR3nt: TGTGCCAGCAGCTTTACAGGTATAGGGAATTCACCCCTCCACTTT; CDR3aa: CASSFTGIGNSPLHF
abundance: many; d_gene: TRBD1; v_gene: TRBV7-2; j_gene: TRBJ1-2; CDR3nt: TGTGCCAGCAGCTCCCGACAGGGGGCCGCTGGCTACACCTTC; CDR3aa: CASSSRQGAAGYTF
abundance: -; d_gene: -; v_gene: TRBV24-1; j_gene: TRBJ2-2; CDR3nt: TGTGCCACCAGTGATTTCAAGGGAGCCGGGGAGCTGTTTTTT; CDR3aa: CATSDFKGAGELFF
abundance: -; d_gene: TRBD1; v_gene: TRBV20-1; j_gene: TRBJ1-1; CDR3nt: TGCAGTGCTATCTTCCCGGGACAGGGGATACGGACTGAAGCTTTCTTT; CDR3aa: CSAIFPGQGIRTEAFF
abundance: many; d_gene: -; v_gene: TRBV6-1; j_gene: TRBJ1-2; CDR3nt: TGTGCCAGCAGCGACATGGCAGTCCCGGTCTATGGCTACACCTTC; CDR3aa: CASSDMAVPVYGYTF
abundance: many; d_gene: TRBD1; v_gene: TRBV7-2; j_gene: TRBJ1-1; CDR3nt: TGTGCCAGCAGGGGACAGGGTTTCACTGAAGCTTTCTTT; CDR3aa: CASRGQGFTEAFF
abundance: many; d_gene: TRBD1; v_gene: TRBV7-2; j_gene: TRBJ1-2; CDR3nt: TGTGCCAGCAGCTTCGGCTACCCGACAGGGGGCTTAAGCTACACCTTC; CDR3aa: CASSFGYPTGGLSYTF
abundance: many; d_gene: TRBD1; v_gene: TRBV6-6; j_gene: TRBJ1-2; CDR3nt: TGTGCCACCAATCAGGGGGGGTACGATGGCTACACCTTC; CDR3aa: CATNQGGYDGYTF